This is a list of T cell receptor beta chains from one sample in a study of beta chain features in type 1 diabetes. Data came from immunoSEQ multiplex PCR; TCRdb stores just in-frame clones and leaves some out. The sample includes hundreds of thousands of clones, around 12% seen only once; the top ten take about 0.018%. The sample comprised naive CD4+ T cells from blood. The receptors come from a man aged 18-30 years in good health. The CDR3 runs from the conserved cysteine through the conserved F or W. The D gene is left open where the match is weak. Size values are once, few and many counts, or a class for expanded clones, and some rows have none.

J: TRBJ1-2; size: few; D: .; V: TRBV30; DNA: TGTGCCTCCTCTTTACAGAACTATGGCTACACCTTC; CDR3: CASSLQNYGYTF
J: TRBJ2-3; size: few; D: TRBD2; V: TRBV19; DNA: TGTGCCAGTAGTCTCGACGGGGGGGCCGGGGATACGCAGTATTTT; CDR3: CASSLDGGAGDTQYF
J: TRBJ2-7; size: .; D: .; V: TRBV6-5; DNA: TGTGCCAGCAGTTACCGGGGAGGACTAACCTACGAGCAGTACTTC; CDR3: CASSYRGGLTYEQYF
J: TRBJ2-7; size: few; D: .; V: TRBV19; DNA: TGTGCCAGTAGAACCGCAGGTGAATCTTCCTACGAGCAGTACTTC; CDR3: CASRTAGESSYEQYF
J: TRBJ2-3; size: many; D: .; V: TRBV5-4; DNA: TGTGCCAGCACGGCCGGGGATACGCAGTATTTT; CDR3: CASTAGDTQYF
J: TRBJ2-2; size: .; D: TRBD2; V: TRBV30; DNA: TGTGCCTGTCAGAAAGCGGGAGGGAACACCGGGGAGCTGTTTTTT; CDR3: CACQKAGGNTGELFF
J: TRBJ2-3; size: .; D: .; V: TRBV5-6; DNA: TGTGCCAGCAGCAAAACTGTAGCGCAGTATTTT; CDR3: CASSKTVAQYF
J: TRBJ2-7; size: few; D: .; V: TRBV7-2; DNA: TGTGCCAGCAGCCCGGGACTCCCTTACGAGCAGTACTTC; CDR3: CASSPGLPYEQYF
J: TRBJ1-2; size: many; D: .; V: TRBV4-2; DNA: TGTGCCAGCAGCCAAGATCTGAGGTACACCTTC; CDR3: CASSQDLRYTF
J: TRBJ1-1; size: .; D: .; V: TRBV20-1; DNA: TGCAGTGCTATTCCCGTCACTGAAGCTTTCTTT; CDR3: CSAIPVTEAFF
J: TRBJ1-2; size: .; D: TRBD1; V: TRBV14; DNA: TGTGCCAGCAGCCAAGGGGACAGGGTAAACTATGGCTACACCTTC; CDR3: CASSQGDRVNYGYTF
J: TRBJ2-5; size: .; D: .; V: TRBV7-2; DNA: TGTGCCAGCAGCTTTACGACGGGGGAGACCCAGTACTTC; CDR3: CASSFTTGETQYF
J: TRBJ2-1; size: .; D: TRBD1; V: TRBV7-2; DNA: TGTGCCAGCAGCTCCAGGGGGCCCCAATACAATGAGCAGTTCTTC; CDR3: CASSSRGPQYNEQFF
J: TRBJ2-3; size: .; D: .; V: TRBV4-3; DNA: TGCGCCAGCAGCCAAGATCCGGGAAACACAGATACGCAGTATTTT; CDR3: CASSQDPGNTDTQYF
J: TRBJ2-1; size: few; D: .; V: TRBV19; DNA: TGTGCCAGTAGGTTCCTCGGGGAGCAGTTCTTC; CDR3: CASRFLGEQFF
J: TRBJ2-5; size: .; D: TRBD2; V: TRBV4-2; DNA: TGTGCCAGCAGCAGGAGGACTAGCGGGAGTGAGACCCAGTACTTC; CDR3: CASSRRTSGSETQYF
J: TRBJ2-5; size: few; D: .; V: TRBV7-3; DNA: TGTGCCAGCAGCCCTTACCTCAGCGCCCGACGGGAGACCCAGTACTTC; CDR3: CASSPYLSARRETQYF
J: TRBJ2-1; size: few; D: TRBD2; V: TRBV7-3; DNA: TGTGCCAGCAGCTTACAGCGGGAGAGTGAGCAGTTCTTC; CDR3: CASSLQRESEQFF
J: TRBJ1-1; size: few; D: .; V: TRBV4-2; DNA: TGTGCCAGCAGCCAAGATACAGACACTGAAGCTTTCTTT; CDR3: CASSQDTDTEAFF
J: TRBJ1-6; size: .; D: .; V: TRBV6-1; DNA: TGTGCCAGCACCGAAGTTAGGGGTAATTCACCCCTCCACTTT; CDR3: CASTEVRGNSPLHF
J: TRBJ2-7; size: few; D: .; V: TRBV28; DNA: TGTGCCAGCACCCAGACAGGAAAGTACTACGAGCAGTACTTC; CDR3: CASTQTGKYYEQYF
J: TRBJ1-2; size: .; D: .; V: TRBV20-1; DNA: TGCAGTGCCCCGACAGGCCGTGGCTACACCTTC; CDR3: CSAPTGRGYTF
J: TRBJ2-1; size: few; D: TRBD2; V: TRBV2; DNA: TGTGCCAGCAGTGAATCCGGACTAGCGGATAACTCCTACAATGAGCAGTTCTTC; CDR3: CASSESGLADNSYNEQFF
J: TRBJ1-4; size: few; D: .; V: TRBV15; DNA: TGTGCCACCAGCAGAGATCCAGGCTCAGCTAATGAAAAACTGTTTTTT; CDR3: CATSRDPGSANEKLFF
J: TRBJ2-2; size: few; D: TRBD2; V: TRBV7-9; DNA: TGTGCCAGCAGCGGGACTAGCGGGAGCGCCGGGGAGCTGTTTTTT; CDR3: CASSGTSGSAGELFF
J: TRBJ1-1; size: few; D: TRBD1; V: TRBV27; DNA: TGTGCCAGCAGTACCAGACAGGGGTGGACTGAAGCTTTCTTT; CDR3: CASSTRQGWTEAFF
J: TRBJ1-4; size: few; D: TRBD1; V: TRBV6-6; DNA: TGTGCCAGCAGTCGAACAGGGGCTAATGAAAAACTGTTTTTT; CDR3: CASSRTGANEKLFF
J: TRBJ2-7; size: few; D: .; V: TRBV19; DNA: TGTGCCAGTAACAGCGGGCTAACCTACGAGCAGTACTTC; CDR3: CASNSGLTYEQYF
J: TRBJ1-1; size: few; D: TRBD1; V: TRBV5-1; DNA: TGCGCCAGCAGCTTGGTAGGGGGACAGGGGGAAACTTTCTTT; CDR3: CASSLVGGQGETFF
J: TRBJ2-2; size: few; D: TRBD2; V: TRBV5-1; DNA: TGCGCCAGCAGCTTGGGGCTAGCGGGAAACACCGGGGAGCTGTTTTTT; CDR3: CASSLGLAGNTGELFF
J: TRBJ1-2; size: few; D: TRBD1; V: TRBV28; DNA: TGTGCCAGCAGTTTAGACAGGGCGGCGGGCTACACCTTC; CDR3: CASSLDRAAGYTF
J: TRBJ1-2; size: few; D: .; V: TRBV4-3; DNA: TGCGCCAGCAGCCAAGGTCGGGGCTACACCTTC; CDR3: CASSQGRGYTF
J: TRBJ2-5; size: few; D: .; V: TRBV5-4; DNA: TGTGCCAGCAGGACGACCGGGAAAGAGACCCAGTACTTC; CDR3: CASRTTGKETQYF
J: TRBJ1-1; size: .; D: .; V: TRBV9; DNA: TGTGCCAGCAGCACCTACACAGGGATCGCTGAAGCTTTCTTT; CDR3: CASSTYTGIAEAFF
J: TRBJ2-1; size: .; D: .; V: TRBV5-1; DNA: TGCGCCAGCAATTCCGTCTCGAGCTCCTACAATGAGCAGTTCTTC; CDR3: CASNSVSSSYNEQFF
J: TRBJ1-2; size: few; D: TRBD1; V: TRBV28; DNA: TGTGCCAGCAGTTTGGGACAGGGGAACTATGGCTACACCTTC; CDR3: CASSLGQGNYGYTF
J: TRBJ2-1; size: many; D: .; V: TRBV7-9; DNA: TGTGCCAGCAGCTTCCAAAATGAGCAGTTCTTC; CDR3: CASSFQNEQFF
J: TRBJ2-1; size: .; D: TRBD2; V: TRBV2; DNA: TGTGCCAGCAGTAGTAGCGGGAGCTCCTACAATGAGCAGTTCTTC; CDR3: CASSSSGSSYNEQFF
J: TRBJ2-1; size: .; D: .; V: TRBV7-2; DNA: TGTGCCAGCAGCTTAGTGGCTGGCAATGAGCAGTTCTTC; CDR3: CASSLVAGNEQFF
J: TRBJ1-2; size: few; D: TRBD1; V: TRBV7-2; DNA: TGTGCCAGCAGGCGGACAGGGGAATATGGCTACACCTTC; CDR3: CASRRTGEYGYTF
J: TRBJ2-1; size: .; D: TRBD2; V: TRBV9; DNA: TGTGCCAGCAGCTTAATAGCGGGAGGCTACAATGAGCAGTTCTTC; CDR3: CASSLIAGGYNEQFF
J: TRBJ2-1; size: .; D: TRBD1; V: TRBV19; DNA: TGTGCCAGTAGTATACAGGGGGCGGACAATGAGCAGTTCTTC; CDR3: CASSIQGADNEQFF
J: TRBJ1-2; size: few; D: .; V: TRBV28; DNA: TGTGCCAGCAGGCCTGGGCTCCTCTATGGCTACACCTTC; CDR3: CASRPGLLYGYTF
J: TRBJ2-7; size: few; D: TRBD1; V: TRBV7-2; DNA: TGTGCCAGCAGCTTATTTTCCGGGACAGGTGCCTACGAGCAGTACTTC; CDR3: CASSLFSGTGAYEQYF
J: TRBJ1-2; size: .; D: TRBD1; V: TRBV27; DNA: TGTGCCAGCAGTTTGGGACAGGGGATCGGGGTTGGCTATGGCTACACCTTC; CDR3: CASSLGQGIGVGYGYTF
J: TRBJ1-4; size: .; D: .; V: TRBV5-1; DNA: TGCGCCAGCAGCTATTTAGGGACTGCAACTAATGAAAAACTGTTTTTT; CDR3: CASSYLGTATNEKLFF